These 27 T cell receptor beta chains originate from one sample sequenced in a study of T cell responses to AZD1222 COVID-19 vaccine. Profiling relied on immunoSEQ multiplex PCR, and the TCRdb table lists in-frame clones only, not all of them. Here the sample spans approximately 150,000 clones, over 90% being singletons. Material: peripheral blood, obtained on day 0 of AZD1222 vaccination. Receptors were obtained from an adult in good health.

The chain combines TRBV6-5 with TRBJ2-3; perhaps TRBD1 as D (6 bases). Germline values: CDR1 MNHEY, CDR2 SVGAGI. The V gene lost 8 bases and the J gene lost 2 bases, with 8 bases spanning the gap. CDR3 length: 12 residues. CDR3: CASGTSTDTQYF. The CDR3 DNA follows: TGTGCCAGCGGGACATCCACAGATACGCAGTATTTT.

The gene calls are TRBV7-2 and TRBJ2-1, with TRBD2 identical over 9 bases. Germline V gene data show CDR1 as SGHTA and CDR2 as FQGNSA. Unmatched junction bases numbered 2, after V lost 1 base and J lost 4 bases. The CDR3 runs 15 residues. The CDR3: CASSLGRGGYNEQFF. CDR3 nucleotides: TGTGCCAGCAGCTTAGGGCGGGGGGGTTACAATGAGCAGTTCTTC.

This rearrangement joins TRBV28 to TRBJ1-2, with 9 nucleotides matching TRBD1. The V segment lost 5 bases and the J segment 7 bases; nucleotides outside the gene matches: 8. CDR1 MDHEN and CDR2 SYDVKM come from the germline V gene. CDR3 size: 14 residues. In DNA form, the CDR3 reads TGTGCCAGCAGTCAACAGGGGGCTGGGGGTGGCTACACCTTC. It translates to CASSQQGAGGGYTF.

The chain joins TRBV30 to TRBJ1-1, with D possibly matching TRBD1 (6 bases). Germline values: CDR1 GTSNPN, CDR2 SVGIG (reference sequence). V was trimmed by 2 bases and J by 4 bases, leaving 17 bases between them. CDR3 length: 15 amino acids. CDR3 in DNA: TGTGCCTGGAGTCCTCCGGCGGGGGCGCGCACTGAAGCTTTCTTT. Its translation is CAWSPPAGARTEAFF.

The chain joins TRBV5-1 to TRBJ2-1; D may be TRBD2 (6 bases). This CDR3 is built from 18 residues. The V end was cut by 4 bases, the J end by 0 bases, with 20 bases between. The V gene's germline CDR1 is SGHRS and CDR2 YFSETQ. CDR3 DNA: TGCGCCAGCAGCCCCGACGGGACTGCGGCTCGCTCCTACAATGAGCAGTTCTTC. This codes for CASSPDGTAARSYNEQFF.

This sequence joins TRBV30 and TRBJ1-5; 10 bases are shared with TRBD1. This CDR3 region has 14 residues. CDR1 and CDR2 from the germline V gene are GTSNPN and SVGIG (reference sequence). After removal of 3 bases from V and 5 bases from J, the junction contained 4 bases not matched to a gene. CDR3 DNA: TGTGCCTGGAGCGAGACAGGGGGCTATCAGCCCCAGCATTTT. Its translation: CAWSETGGYQPQHF.

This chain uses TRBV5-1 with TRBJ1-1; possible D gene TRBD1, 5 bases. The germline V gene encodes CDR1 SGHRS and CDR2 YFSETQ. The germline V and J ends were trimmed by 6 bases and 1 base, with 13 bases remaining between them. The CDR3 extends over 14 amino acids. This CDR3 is CASKGALPNTEAFF. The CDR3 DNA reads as TGCGCCAGCAAAGGGGCCTTACCGAACACTGAAGCTTTCTTT.

CDR3: CASTRPSGNTIYF. The CDR3 nucleotides are TGTGCCAGTACGAGGCCTTCTGGAAACACCATATATTTT. The rearrangement links TRBV19 to TRBJ1-3; no firm D call. V was pared by 7 bases and J by 1 base, with 8 bases between. The germline V gene has CDR1 LNHDA and CDR2 SQIVND (reference sequence). The CDR3 consists of 13 residues.

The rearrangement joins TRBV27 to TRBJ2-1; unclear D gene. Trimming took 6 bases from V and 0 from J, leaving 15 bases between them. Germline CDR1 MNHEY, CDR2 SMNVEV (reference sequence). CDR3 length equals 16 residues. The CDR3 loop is CASSPTDWYSYNEQFF. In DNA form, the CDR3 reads TGTGCCAGCAGCCCGACCGACTGGTACTCCTACAATGAGCAGTTCTTC.

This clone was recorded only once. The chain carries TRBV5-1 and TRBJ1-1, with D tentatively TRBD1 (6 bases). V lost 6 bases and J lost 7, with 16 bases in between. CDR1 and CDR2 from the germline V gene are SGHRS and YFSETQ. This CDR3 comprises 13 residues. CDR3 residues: CASTAGTYDEAFF. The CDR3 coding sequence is TGCGCCAGCACCGCCGGGACATATGATGAAGCTTTCTTT.

Here the CDR3 DNA reads TGTGCCAGCAGTCCCGGTGGGGCGGACTATAGCAATCAGCCCCAGCATTTT. This codes for CASSPGGADYSNQPQHF. The chain combines TRBV6-6 with TRBJ1-5, with a possible D match to TRBD1 (5 bases). Germline CDR1 reads MNHNY; CDR2 reads SVGAGI (reference sequence). Trimming shortened V by 5 bases and J by 0 bases, and 17 bases separated the two germline ends. The CDR3 totals 17 residues.

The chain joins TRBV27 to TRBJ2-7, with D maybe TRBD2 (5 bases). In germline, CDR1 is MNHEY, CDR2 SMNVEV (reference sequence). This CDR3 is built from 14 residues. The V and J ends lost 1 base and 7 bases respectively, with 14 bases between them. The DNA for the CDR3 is TGTGCCAGCAGTTTATTGAAACCCCGAGGGGAGCAGTACTTC. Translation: CASSLLKPRGEQYF.

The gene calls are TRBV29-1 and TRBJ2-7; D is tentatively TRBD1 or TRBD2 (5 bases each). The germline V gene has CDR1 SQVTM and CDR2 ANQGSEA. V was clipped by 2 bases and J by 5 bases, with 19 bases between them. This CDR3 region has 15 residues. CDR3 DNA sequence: TGCAGCGTTGAACTCGCCGGGACGGCCCCCGACGAGCAGTACTTC. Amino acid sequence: CSVELAGTAPDEQYF.

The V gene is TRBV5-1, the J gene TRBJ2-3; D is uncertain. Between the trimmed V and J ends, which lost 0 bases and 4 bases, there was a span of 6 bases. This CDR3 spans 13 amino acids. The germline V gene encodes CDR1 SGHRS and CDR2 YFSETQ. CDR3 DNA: TGCGCCAGCAGCTTGGTGGGGTCAGATACGCAGTATTTT. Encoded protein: CASSLVGSDTQYF.

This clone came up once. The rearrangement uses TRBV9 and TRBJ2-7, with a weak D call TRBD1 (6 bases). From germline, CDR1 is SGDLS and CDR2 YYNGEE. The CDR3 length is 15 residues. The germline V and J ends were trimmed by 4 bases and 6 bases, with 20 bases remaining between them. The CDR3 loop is CASSPTPQGPSEQYF. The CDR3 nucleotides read TGTGCCAGCAGCCCAACCCCCCAGGGGCCCTCCGAGCAGTACTTC.

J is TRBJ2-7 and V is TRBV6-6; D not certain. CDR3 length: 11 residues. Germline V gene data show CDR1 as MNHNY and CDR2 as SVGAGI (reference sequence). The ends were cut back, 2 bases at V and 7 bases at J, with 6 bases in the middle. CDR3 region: CASSYGWEQYF. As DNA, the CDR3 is TGTGCCAGCAGTTACGGGTGGGAGCAGTACTTC.

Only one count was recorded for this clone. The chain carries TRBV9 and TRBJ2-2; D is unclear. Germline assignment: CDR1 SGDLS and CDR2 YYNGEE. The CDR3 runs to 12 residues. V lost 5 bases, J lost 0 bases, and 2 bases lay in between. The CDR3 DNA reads TGTGCCAGCAGGGCGAACACCGGGGAGCTGTTTTTT. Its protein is CASRANTGELFF.

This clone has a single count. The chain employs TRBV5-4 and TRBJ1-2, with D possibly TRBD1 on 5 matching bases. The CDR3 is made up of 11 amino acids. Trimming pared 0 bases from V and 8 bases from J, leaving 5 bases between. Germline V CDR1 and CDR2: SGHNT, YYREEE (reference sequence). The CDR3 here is CASSLGGGYTF. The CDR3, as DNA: TGTGCCAGCAGCTTGGGGGGCGGCTACACCTTC. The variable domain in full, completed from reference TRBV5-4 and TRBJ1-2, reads ETGVTQSPTHLIKTRGQQVTLRCSSQSGHNTVSWYQQALGQGPQFIFQYYREEENGRGNFPPRFSGLQFPNYSSELNVNALELDDSALYLCASSLGGGYTFGSGTRLTVV.

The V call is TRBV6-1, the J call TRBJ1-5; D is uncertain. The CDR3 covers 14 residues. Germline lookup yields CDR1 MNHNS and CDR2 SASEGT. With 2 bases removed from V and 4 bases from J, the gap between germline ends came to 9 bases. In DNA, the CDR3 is TGTGCCAGCAGTGAATCCGGGCTTAATCAGCCCCAGCATTTT. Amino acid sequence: CASSESGLNQPQHF.

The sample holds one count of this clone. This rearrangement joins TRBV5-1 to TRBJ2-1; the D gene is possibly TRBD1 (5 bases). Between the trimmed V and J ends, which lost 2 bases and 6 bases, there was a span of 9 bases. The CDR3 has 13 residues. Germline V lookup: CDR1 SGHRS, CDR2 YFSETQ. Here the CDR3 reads CASSLSQVNEQFF. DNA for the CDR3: TGCGCCAGCAGCTTATCACAGGTCAATGAGCAGTTCTTC.

The CDR3 loop is CASSSGAGTYNEQFF. CDR3 in DNA: TGTGCCAGCAGCTCCGGGGCGGGGACTTACAATGAGCAGTTCTTC. The chain recombines TRBV7-6 with TRBJ2-1; D might be TRBD2 (6 bases). Per germline, CDR1 SGHVS and CDR2 FNYEAQ. The V end was cut by 4 bases, the J end by 4 bases, with 14 bases between. This CDR3 region has 15 residues.

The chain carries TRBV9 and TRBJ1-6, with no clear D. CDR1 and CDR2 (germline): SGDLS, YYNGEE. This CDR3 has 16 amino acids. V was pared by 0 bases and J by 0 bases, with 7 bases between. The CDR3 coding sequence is TGTGCCAGCAGCGTAGGTGCAGGCTCCTATAATTCACCCCTCCACTTT. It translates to CASSVGAGSYNSPLHF.

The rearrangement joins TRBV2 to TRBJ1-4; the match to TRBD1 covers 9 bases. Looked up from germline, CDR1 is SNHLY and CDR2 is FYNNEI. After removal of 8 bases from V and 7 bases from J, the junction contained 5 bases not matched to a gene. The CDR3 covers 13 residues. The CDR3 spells CASVRDRVEKLFF. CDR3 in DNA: TGTGCCAGCGTCCGGGACAGGGTTGAAAAACTGTTTTTT.

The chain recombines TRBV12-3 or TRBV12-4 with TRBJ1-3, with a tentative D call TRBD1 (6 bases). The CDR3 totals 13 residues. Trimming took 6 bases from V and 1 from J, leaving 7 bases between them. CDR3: CASRQGSGNTIYF. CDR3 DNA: TGTGCCAGCAGACAGGGATCTGGAAACACCATATATTTT.

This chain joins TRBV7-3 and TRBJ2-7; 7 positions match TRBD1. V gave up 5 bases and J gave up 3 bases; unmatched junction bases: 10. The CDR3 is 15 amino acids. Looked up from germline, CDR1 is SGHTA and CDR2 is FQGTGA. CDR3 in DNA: TGTGCCAGCAGCACCCAACCGGGACAGTTCTACGAGCAGTACTTC. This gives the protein CASSTQPGQFYEQYF.

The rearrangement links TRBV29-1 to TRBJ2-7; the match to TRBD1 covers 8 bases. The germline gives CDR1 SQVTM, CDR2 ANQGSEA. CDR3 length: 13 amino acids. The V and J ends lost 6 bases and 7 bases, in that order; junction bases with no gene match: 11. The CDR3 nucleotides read TGCAGCGTAGCACCAGGGGGCACGGGGGAGCAGTACTTC. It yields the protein CSVAPGGTGEQYF.

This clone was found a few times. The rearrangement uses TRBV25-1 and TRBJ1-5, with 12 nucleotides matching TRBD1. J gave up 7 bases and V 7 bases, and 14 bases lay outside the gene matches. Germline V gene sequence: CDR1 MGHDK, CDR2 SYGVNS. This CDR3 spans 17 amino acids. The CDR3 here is CASTQIPGQGAQQPQHF. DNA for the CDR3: TGTGCCAGCACCCAGATTCCGGGACAGGGGGCTCAGCAGCCCCAGCATTTT.